The 22 T cell receptor beta chains given below trace back to one sample, sequenced in a study of blood T cell repertoires in COVID-19. The method was immunoSEQ multiplex PCR; TCRdb's version includes in-frame clones alone and lacks a portion of them. Of 250,000 to 350,000 clones detected, 88% appear once; the ten largest clones hold approximately 1%. Sequencing was performed on PBMCs or T cells enriched from blood (not recorded which). The receptors were gathered from a woman under 40 who had recovered from COVID-19.

This clone was counted once. Other DNA sequences in the same sample also yield this CDR3. The chain carries TRBV5-5 and TRBJ2-7, with 10 bases fitting TRBD1. Losses at the gene ends were 2 bases for V and 4 bases for J; bases not matched to a gene: 3. Germline values: CDR1 SGHKS, CDR2 YYEKEE (reference sequence). This CDR3 contains 14 residues. The CDR3 DNA reads TGTGCCAGCAGCTTAGGGGACAGGGGTTACGAGCAGTACTTC. It codes for CASSLGDRGYEQYF. The full variable domain, rest sourced from reference TRBV5-5 and TRBJ2-7, is DAGVTQSPTHLIKTRGQQVTLRCSPISGHKSVSWYQQVLGQGPQFIFQYYEKEERGRGNFPDRFSARQFPNYSSELNVNALLLGDSALYLCASSLGDRGYEQYFGPGTRLTVT.

V and J are TRBV4-2 and TRBJ2-3, with 9 nucleotides matching TRBD1. Germline trimming cut 0 bases from V and 0 bases from J; bases unmatched to any gene: 1. The CDR3 sequence is 16 residues long. CDR1 is LGHNA and CDR2 is YNFKEQ in the germline V gene. The DNA of the CDR3 is TGTGCCAGCAGCCAAGAAGACAGGGGGAGCACAGATACGCAGTATTTT. Protein: CASSQEDRGSTDTQYF.

This rearrangement joins TRBV9 to TRBJ2-7; D possibly corresponds to TRBD2 (6 bases). In germline, CDR1 is SGDLS, CDR2 YYNGEE. The CDR3 runs 14 residues. Trimming removed 1 base from V and 2 bases from J, with 10 bases in between. CDR3: CASSVLGLPYEQYF. CDR3 DNA: TGTGCCAGCAGCGTATTGGGACTGCCCTACGAGCAGTACTTC.

This chain connects TRBV29-1 to TRBJ1-6, with D maybe TRBD1 (6 bases). In germline, CDR1 is SQVTM, CDR2 ANQGSEA. The ends were cut back, 7 bases at V and 10 bases at J, with 14 bases in the middle. The CDR3 length is 12 residues. CDR3 residues: CSAGTRGSPLHF. The CDR3 DNA reads as TGCAGCGCTGGGACACGAGGCTCACCCCTCCACTTT.

This clone was counted a single time. The chain has TRBV2 and TRBJ2-5; TRBD1 agrees at 10 bases. CDR3 size: 14 residues. V dropped 6 bases and J dropped 4; count of bases not matched to a gene: 5. Germline CDR1 is SNHLY and CDR2 is FYNNEI. Written as DNA, the CDR3 is TGTGCCAGCAGGGCAGACAGGGGGCTAGAGACCCAGTACTTC. This sequence encodes CASRADRGLETQYF.

The rearrangement joins TRBV6-6 to TRBJ1-1, with D possibly matching TRBD1 (6 bases). V was shortened by 7 bases and J by 2 bases, with 17 bases between the two germline ends. CDR3 length equals 15 residues. CDR1 and CDR2 (germline): MNHNY, SVGAGI (reference sequence). CDR3 coding DNA: TGTGCCAGCATCGTCCACGGACAGATAAACACTGAAGCTTTCTTT. Its protein is CASIVHGQINTEAFF.

V usage is TRBV12-3 or TRBV12-4 and J usage is TRBJ1-2, with D uncertain. CDR3 length: 12 amino acids. V was cut by 3 bases and J by 8 bases, with 10 bases left in between. CDR3 DNA: TGTGCCAGCAGTTTTAGTGCCTCGGGCTACACCTTC. Translating it yields CASSFSASGYTF.

J is TRBJ2-7 and V is TRBV7-6; D is perhaps TRBD1 (5 bases). Germline-derived CDR1 and CDR2 are SGHVS and FNYEAQ. The CDR3 contains 13 residues. Trimming removed 5 bases from V and 2 bases from J, with 10 bases in between. CDR3 region: CASSEGEAYEQYF. Here the CDR3 DNA reads TGTGCCAGCAGCGAAGGGGAAGCCTACGAGCAGTACTTC.

The CDR3 here is CATSDRTGGDTDTQYF. CDR3 DNA: TGTGCCACCAGTGACCGTACAGGGGGGGACACAGATACGCAGTATTTT. The J gene is TRBJ2-3, the V gene TRBV24-1, with D tentatively TRBD1 (8 bases). V lost 4 bases, J lost 2 bases, and 15 bases lay in between. Per germline, CDR1 KGHDR and CDR2 SFDVKD. The CDR3 is 16 amino acids.

The rearrangement joins TRBV5-4 to TRBJ2-1; 11 nucleotides match TRBD2. Germline V gene sequence: CDR1 SGHNT, CDR2 YYREEE (reference sequence). The CDR3 extends over 15 amino acids. V shed 3 bases and J 7 bases; nucleotides not matched to a gene: 6. This CDR3 reads CASSSRLAGNNEQFF. CDR3 bases: TGTGCCAGCAGCTCCCGACTAGCGGGAAATAATGAGCAGTTCTTC.

The chain recombines TRBV19 with TRBJ2-7; perhaps TRBD1 as D (5 bases). The CDR3 length is 13 residues. Between the trimmed V and J ends, which lost 6 bases and 4 bases, there was a span of 13 bases. Per germline, CDR1 LNHDA and CDR2 SQIVND (reference sequence). CDR3 nucleotides: TGTGCCAGTAGCGCCAACCAGGGTTACGAGCAGTACTTC. Encoded protein: CASSANQGYEQYF.

The chain has TRBV19 and TRBJ1-5; weak D call: TRBD1 (5 bases). Per germline, CDR1 LNHDA and CDR2 SQIVND (reference sequence). The CDR3 has 13 amino acids. Trimming cost V 5 bases and J 1 base, with 6 bases left between them. The CDR3 DNA is TGTGCCAGTAGTTGGACAAGCAATCAGCCCCAGCATTTT. This codes for CASSWTSNQPQHF. Supplemented by reference TRBV19 and TRBJ1-5, the full variable domain reads DGGITQSPKYLFRKEGQNVTLSCEQNLNHDAMYWYRQDPGQGLRLIYYSQIVNDFQKGDIAEGYSVSREKKESFPLTVTSAQKNPTAFYLCASSWTSNQPQHFGDGTRLSIL.

The V call is TRBV27, the J call TRBJ1-1, with 7 bases identical to TRBD1. Germline assignment: CDR1 MNHEY and CDR2 SMNVEV (reference sequence). Unmatched junction bases numbered 5, after V lost 6 bases and J lost 4 bases. This CDR3 is 13 amino acids long. CDR3 sequence (DNA): TGTGCCAGCAGAAACAGGGGCGGCACTGAAGCTTTCTTT. It codes for CASRNRGGTEAFF.

The chain employs TRBV19 and TRBJ2-5; possible D gene TRBD1, 6 bases. Trimming pared 3 bases from V and 1 base from J, leaving 9 bases between. The CDR3 spans 14 residues. Germline V CDR1 and CDR2: LNHDA, SQIVND (reference sequence). The CDR3 reads CASSIWGPQETQYF. The CDR3 DNA is TGTGCCAGTAGTATTTGGGGGCCCCAAGAGACCCAGTACTTC. Complete variable domain (other parts from reference TRBV19 and TRBJ2-5): DGGITQSPKYLFRKEGQNVTLSCEQNLNHDAMYWYRQDPGQGLRLIYYSQIVNDFQKGDIAEGYSVSREKKESFPLTVTSAQKNPTAFYLCASSIWGPQETQYFGPGTRLLVL.

The chain uses TRBV7-9 and TRBJ1-2; 7 bases agree with TRBD1. Losses at the gene ends were 5 bases for V and 8 bases for J; bases not matched to a gene: 20. This CDR3 has 17 amino acids. Germline CDR1 SEHNR, CDR2 FQNEAQ (reference sequence). CDR3 nucleotides: TGTGCCAGCAGCCCCTTAAAGGGGAGTGACAGGGCTGAGGGCTACACCTTC. Translated, it gives CASSPLKGSDRAEGYTF.

The rearrangement joins TRBV7-2 to TRBJ2-1; 7 positions match TRBD2. The CDR3 extends over 15 amino acids. V shed 3 bases and J 7 bases; nucleotides not matched to a gene: 9. CDR1 and CDR2 (germline): SGHTA, FQGNSA. CDR3 in DNA: TGTGCCAGCAGCTTGGCGGGCCTAGCGGCGAATGAGCAGTTCTTC. The encoded protein is CASSLAGLAANEQFF.

This sequence joins TRBV7-9 and TRBJ1-2, with 7 bases that match TRBD1. With 5 bases clipped from V and 0 bases from J, the junction kept 12 bases outside the gene matches. This CDR3 is 17 amino acids long. Germline V gene data show CDR1 as SEHNR and CDR2 as FQNEAQ (reference sequence). The CDR3 sequence is CASSLPRYRGANYGYTF. The CDR3 DNA is TGTGCCAGCAGCCTCCCGCGGTACAGGGGAGCTAACTATGGCTACACCTTC.

The chain joins TRBV19 to TRBJ1-5, with D perhaps matching TRBD1 (6 bases). Germline V gene data show CDR1 as LNHDA and CDR2 as SQIVND (reference sequence). The V end lost 5 bases, the J end lost 0 bases, and 14 bases lay between the germline ends. This CDR3 has 16 residues. CDR3 DNA sequence: TGTGCCAGTAGTTCTCGGACAGACTATAGCAATCAGCCCCAGCATTTT. Amino acids: CASSSRTDYSNQPQHF.

This chain uses TRBV5-4 with TRBJ2-2; D is perhaps TRBD2 (6 bases). CDR3 length: 16 amino acids. Germline CDR1 SGHNT, CDR2 YYREEE (reference sequence). Trimming shortened V by 4 bases and J by 5 bases, and 18 bases separated the two germline ends. CDR3 loop: CASSLGGDSPTGELFF. CDR3 DNA: TGTGCCAGCAGCCTTGGTGGGGACTCCCCAACCGGGGAGCTGTTTTTT.

The V and J genes are TRBV13 and TRBJ1-1, with 7 bases that match TRBD1. V lost 4 bases, J lost 0 bases, and 8 bases stayed unmatched. In germline, CDR1 is PRHDT, CDR2 FYEKMQ (reference sequence). The CDR3 runs to 16 residues. The CDR3 region has the DNA TGTGCCAGCAGCTCCTCTATGGACAGGCTGAACACTGAAGCTTTCTTT. This sequence encodes CASSSSMDRLNTEAFF. The full variable domain, its missing parts supplied by reference TRBV13 and TRBJ1-1, is AAGVIQSPRHLIKEKRETATLKCYPIPRHDTVYWYQQGPGQDPQFLISFYEKMQSDKGSIPDRFSAQQFSDYHSELNMSSLELGDSALYFCASSSSMDRLNTEAFFGQGTRLTVV.

This clone has a single count. V is TRBV27 and J is TRBJ1-5; 8 bases map to TRBD1. CDR1 and CDR2 from the germline V gene are MNHEY and SMNVEV (reference sequence). J gave up 5 bases and V 4 bases, and 1 base lay outside the gene matches. The CDR3 is made up of 13 amino acids. CDR3 nucleotides: TGTGCCAGCAGTTGGGGACAGGATCAGCCCCAGCATTTT. This codes for CASSWGQDQPQHF.

This clone was picked up one time. V is TRBV7-6 and J is TRBJ1-5, with 7 bases fitting TRBD1. The CDR3 length is 15 residues. The V gene's germline CDR1 is SGHVS and CDR2 FNYEAQ. After removal of 5 bases from V and 4 bases from J, the junction contained 8 bases not matched to a gene. This CDR3 reads CASSLTGDQNQPQHF. The DNA for the CDR3 is TGTGCCAGCAGCCTTACAGGGGATCAAAATCAGCCCCAGCATTTT.